This T cell receptor (beta chain) was captured in a study of blood T cell repertoires in COVID-19. Study overall: The United States, Italy and Spain were the sources of the acute and convalescent COVID-19 samples. Nucleic acid was either cDNA or gDNA, and it came from T cells, B-cell-depleted T cells, or PBMCs.

This clone was seen a single time. This CDR3 region has 15 residues. V lost 6 bases to trimming and J lost 7 bases; unmatched junction nucleotides: 13. Germline V gene lookup returns CDR1 SGHKS and CDR2 YYEKEE (reference sequence). Authors' processing steps: Scientists estimated how many nucleated cells there were by amplifying reference gene primers. The data were produced by immunoSEQ multiplex PCR, yet TCRdb's version contains in-frame clones alone and is incomplete. The V and J calls and clone size come from that table; D and trimming were worked out from the DNA. The sample lists 250,000 to 300,000 clones; 70% to 90% were seen once.

The V and J genes are TRBV5-5 and TRBJ1-2; 9 nucleotides match TRBD1. The receptor's source is a woman aged 40 to 50 who had recovered from COVID-19. Sequences were obtained from peripheral blood. In DNA, the CDR3 is TGTGCCAGCACCAAACCCGGGACAGGGTATGGTGGCTACACCTTC. As protein: CASTKPGTGYGGYTF.